This T cell receptor (beta chain) is from a study of T cells in localized non-small cell lung cancer. Findings and limits, study-wide: Greater blood T cell density accompanied longer overall survival. Uninvolved neighboring lung showed the greatest T cell clonality, exceeding tumor.

There are a few counts of this clone. Its antigen is undetermined. Unmatched junction bases numbered 10, after V lost 6 bases and J lost 5 bases. CDR1 and CDR2 from the germline V gene are SGDLS and YYNGEE. The CDR3 loop spans 15 amino acids. Repertoires were generated with immunoSEQ multiplex PCR, while TCRdb's copy carries only in-frame clones and drops some. The sample contains about 1,500 clones, roughly 24% of which appear only once. Sample: normal lung tissue next to the tumor, taken before any cancer treatment. This clonotype was obtained from a male donor aged 60 or older with stage II lung adenocarcinoma. The chain couples TRBV9 to TRBJ2-5, with 10 bases that match TRBD1. The CDR3 loop reads CASTPLGQGMETQYF. The CDR3, as DNA: TGTGCCAGCACCCCATTGGGACAGGGGATGGAGACCCAGTACTTC.